A selection of T cell receptor beta chains follows, all from one sample in a study of T cell responses to AZD1222 COVID-19 vaccine. TCRdb's table, derived via immunoSEQ multiplex PCR, lists solely in-frame clones and lacks some. The sample contains over 95,000 clones, just over 90% of which appear only once. Material: peripheral blood, obtained on day 0 of AZD1222 vaccination. Receptors originate from an adult in good health. CDR3s include the opening cysteine and the closing phenylalanine or tryptophan. Fields, in order: D gene, J gene, clone size, V gene, CDR3 protein, CDR3 DNA. D genes are given only for firm matches. Clone size is given for some rows only: seen once, a few or many times, or a class if the clone is expanded.

d_gene: TRBD2; j_gene: TRBJ2-7; abundance: -; v_gene: TRBV5-1; CDR3aa: CASSLRGGPYEQYF; CDR3nt: TGCGCCAGCAGCTTGCGCGGGGGGCCCTACGAGCAGTACTTC
d_gene: TRBD1; j_gene: TRBJ1-2; abundance: -; v_gene: TRBV6-5; CDR3aa: CASSSLTRDSSYGYTF; CDR3nt: TGTGCCAGCAGTTCCCTAACCCGGGACAGTTCCTATGGCTACACCTTC
d_gene: TRBD2; j_gene: TRBJ2-1; abundance: -; v_gene: TRBV29-1; CDR3aa: CSVEGSRGTYNEQFF; CDR3nt: TGCAGCGTTGAAGGGTCGCGGGGGACCTACAATGAGCAGTTCTTC
d_gene: -; j_gene: TRBJ1-1; abundance: -; v_gene: TRBV15; CDR3aa: CATSRDRGSLNTEAFF; CDR3nt: TGTGCCACCAGCAGAGATCGGGGCAGCTTGAACACTGAAGCTTTCTTT
d_gene: -; j_gene: TRBJ2-2; abundance: -; v_gene: TRBV4-2; CDR3aa: CASSQGPGATGELFF; CDR3nt: TGTGCCAGCAGCCAAGGGCCGGGGGCCACCGGGGAGCTGTTTTTT
d_gene: -; j_gene: TRBJ1-2; abundance: -; v_gene: TRBV3-1/TRBV3-2; CDR3aa: CASSPQGPLGYGYTF; CDR3nt: TGTGCCAGCAGTCCACAGGGTCCATTGGGATATGGCTACACCTTC
d_gene: TRBD1; j_gene: TRBJ2-7; abundance: -; v_gene: TRBV10-3; CDR3aa: CAISLQGNEQYF; CDR3nt: TGTGCCATTTCCCTACAGGGGAACGAGCAGTACTTC
d_gene: TRBD1; j_gene: TRBJ1-2; abundance: once; v_gene: TRBV7-3; CDR3aa: CASSLVAGGGYTF; CDR3nt: TGTGCCAGCAGCTTAGTGGCAGGGGGTGGCTACACCTTC
d_gene: -; j_gene: TRBJ1-1; abundance: -; v_gene: TRBV6-5; CDR3aa: CASLTNTEAFF; CDR3nt: TGTGCCAGTCTCACGAACACTGAAGCTTTCTTT
d_gene: -; j_gene: TRBJ1-6; abundance: -; v_gene: TRBV29-1; CDR3aa: CSVRAQGQNSPLHF; CDR3nt: TGCAGCGTCCGTGCCCAGGGGCAGAATTCACCCCTCCACTTT
d_gene: -; j_gene: TRBJ1-4; abundance: once; v_gene: TRBV3-1/TRBV3-2; CDR3aa: CASRQAGGYSEKLFF; CDR3nt: TGTGCCAGCAGACAAGCGGGTGGGTACTCGGAAAAACTGTTTTTT
d_gene: TRBD2; j_gene: TRBJ2-1; abundance: once; v_gene: TRBV9; CDR3aa: CASSAGLVSNEQFF; CDR3nt: TGTGCCAGCAGCGCAGGACTAGTTTCCAATGAGCAGTTCTTC
d_gene: -; j_gene: TRBJ1-2; abundance: -; v_gene: TRBV7-9; CDR3aa: CASSSQESNYGYTF; CDR3nt: TGTGCCAGCAGCTCCCAGGAGTCTAACTATGGCTACACCTTC
d_gene: -; j_gene: TRBJ1-1; abundance: once; v_gene: TRBV24-1; CDR3aa: CATSDYSTANTEAFF; CDR3nt: TGTGCCACCAGTGATTATTCGACGGCAAACACTGAAGCTTTCTTT
d_gene: -; j_gene: TRBJ2-7; abundance: -; v_gene: TRBV27; CDR3aa: CASSTFPSYEQYF; CDR3nt: TGTGCCAGCAGCACCTTCCCCTCCTACGAGCAGTACTTC
d_gene: -; j_gene: TRBJ2-7; abundance: -; v_gene: TRBV24-1; CDR3aa: CATSDPVKGREQYF; CDR3nt: TGTGCCACCAGTGATCCGGTCAAGGGAAGGGAGCAGTACTTC
d_gene: -; j_gene: TRBJ2-3; abundance: once; v_gene: TRBV4-3; CDR3aa: CASSQDRPPIVTQYF; CDR3nt: TGCGCCAGCAGCCAAGATCGACCGCCGATCGTTACGCAGTATTTT
d_gene: -; j_gene: TRBJ2-2; abundance: -; v_gene: TRBV3-1/TRBV3-2; CDR3aa: CASSQEYGVTGELFF; CDR3nt: TGTGCCAGCAGCCAAGAGTACGGAGTTACCGGGGAGCTGTTTTTT
d_gene: TRBD1; j_gene: TRBJ1-1; abundance: -; v_gene: TRBV27; CDR3aa: CASSLGRTGGFNTEAFF; CDR3nt: TGTGCCAGCAGTTTAGGAAGGACAGGGGGCTTTAACACTGAAGCTTTCTTT
d_gene: TRBD1; j_gene: TRBJ1-5; abundance: -; v_gene: TRBV5-8; CDR3aa: CASSWDSYNQPQHF; CDR3nt: TGTGCCAGCAGCTGGGACAGCTACAATCAGCCCCAGCATTTT
d_gene: -; j_gene: TRBJ2-3; abundance: -; v_gene: TRBV29-1; CDR3aa: CSVGGGPHSTDTQYF; CDR3nt: TGCAGCGTTGGTGGAGGACCACACAGCACAGATACGCAGTATTTT
d_gene: TRBD2; j_gene: TRBJ2-1; abundance: -; v_gene: TRBV5-1; CDR3aa: CASSFGLAGKYEQFF; CDR3nt: TGCGCCAGCAGCTTTGGGCTAGCGGGGAAGTATGAGCAGTTCTTC
d_gene: TRBD1; j_gene: TRBJ2-7; abundance: -; v_gene: TRBV6-5; CDR3aa: CASLLLGTVTYEQYF; CDR3nt: TGTGCCAGCCTCTTGTTGGGGACAGTAACCTACGAGCAGTACTTC
d_gene: TRBD1; j_gene: TRBJ2-3; abundance: once; v_gene: TRBV4-3; CDR3aa: CASSQGGRGRADTQYF; CDR3nt: TGCGCCAGCAGCCAAGGTGGCAGGGGGCGAGCAGATACGCAGTATTTT
d_gene: TRBD1; j_gene: TRBJ1-5; abundance: -; v_gene: TRBV12-3/TRBV12-4; CDR3aa: CASSWTGEQPQHF; CDR3nt: TGTGCCAGCAGTTGGACAGGCGAGCAGCCCCAGCATTTT
d_gene: -; j_gene: TRBJ1-4; abundance: -; v_gene: TRBV30; CDR3aa: CAWGGSTTNEKLFF; CDR3nt: TGTGCCTGGGGGGGGTCAACGACTAATGAAAAACTGTTTTTT
d_gene: -; j_gene: TRBJ1-2; abundance: -; v_gene: TRBV7-2; CDR3aa: CASSLERGSGAGGYTF; CDR3nt: TGTGCCAGCAGCTTAGAGCGGGGGTCAGGGGCGGGTGGCTACACCTTC
d_gene: -; j_gene: TRBJ2-2; abundance: -; v_gene: TRBV28; CDR3aa: CASSLLGNGELFF; CDR3nt: TGTGCCAGCAGTTTACTGGGGAACGGGGAGCTGTTTTTT
d_gene: -; j_gene: TRBJ1-6; abundance: -; v_gene: TRBV5-1; CDR3aa: CASSLGQGGSPLHF; CDR3nt: TGCGCCAGCAGCTTGGGTCAGGGAGGATCACCCCTCCACTTT
d_gene: TRBD1; j_gene: TRBJ1-3; abundance: -; v_gene: TRBV5-1; CDR3aa: CASSPLGQGTSGNTIYF; CDR3nt: TGCGCCAGCAGTCCGTTAGGACAGGGAACATCTGGAAACACCATATATTTT
d_gene: TRBD1; j_gene: TRBJ1-2; abundance: -; v_gene: TRBV5-1; CDR3aa: CASRKDRGDYGYTF; CDR3nt: TGCGCCAGCAGAAAAGACAGGGGGGACTATGGCTACACCTTC
d_gene: TRBD1; j_gene: TRBJ1-3; abundance: -; v_gene: TRBV6-6; CDR3aa: CASSPSTGASSGNTIYF; CDR3nt: TGTGCCAGCAGTCCCTCCACAGGGGCCAGCTCTGGAAACACCATATATTTT
d_gene: -; j_gene: TRBJ1-2; abundance: -; v_gene: TRBV11-2; CDR3aa: CASSLDSGLPGGYTF; CDR3nt: TGTGCCAGCAGCTTAGATAGTGGCCTGCCGGGTGGCTACACCTTC
d_gene: -; j_gene: TRBJ1-4; abundance: -; v_gene: TRBV7-9; CDR3aa: CASSAQGGLEKLFF; CDR3nt: TGTGCCAGCAGCGCCCAGGGAGGACTTGAAAAACTGTTTTTT
d_gene: -; j_gene: TRBJ2-3; abundance: -; v_gene: TRBV4-3; CDR3aa: CASSQDVGHVLTDTQYF; CDR3nt: TGCGCCAGCAGCCAAGATGTCGGGCACGTGCTCACAGATACGCAGTATTTT
d_gene: TRBD1; j_gene: TRBJ1-2; abundance: -; v_gene: TRBV28; CDR3aa: CASSSRDRNYGYTF; CDR3nt: TGTGCCAGCAGTTCCCGGGACAGGAACTATGGCTACACCTTC
d_gene: -; j_gene: TRBJ1-1; abundance: -; v_gene: TRBV19; CDR3aa: CASSSIEGRNTEAFF; CDR3nt: TGTGCCAGTAGTTCAATTGAGGGACGGAACACTGAAGCTTTCTTT